Below, 13 T cell receptor beta chains from the same sample are listed, as sequenced in a study of OX40 agonist ivuxolimab in advanced cancers. TCRdb keeps only in-frame clones here, not all; method: immunoSEQ multiplex PCR. The data show approximately 76,000 clones, 86% seen once. This specimen consisted of CD4+ or CD8+ T cells sorted from blood, obtained in a trial of the OX40 agonist ivuxolimab. Receptor source: an adult with an advanced solid tumor such as melanoma, head and neck, liver or kidney cancer.

The rearrangement uses TRBV28 and TRBJ2-7; possible D gene TRBD1, 5 bases. CDR1 and CDR2 from the germline V gene are MDHEN and SYDVKM. Trimming left V 6 bases short and J 6 bases short, with 18 bases between. The CDR3 is 14 residues long. The CDR3 loop is CASSDTPGAGEQYF. The DNA of the CDR3 is TGTGCCAGCAGCGACACGCCTGGGGCTGGCGAGCAGTACTTC.

Only one count was recorded for this clone. This rearrangement joins TRBV28 to TRBJ2-1; TRBD2 agrees at 7 bases. Germline V gene lookup returns CDR1 MDHEN and CDR2 SYDVKM. The ends lost 6 bases at V and 0 bases at J; junction bases unmatched: 8. This CDR3 region has 16 residues. For the CDR3, the DNA is TGTGCCAGCAGCCCCACGGGGAGGGGCTCCTACAATGAGCAGTTCTTC. Translating gives CASSPTGRGSYNEQFF.

This clone was seen a single time. The chain combines TRBV18 with TRBJ2-3, with 10 bases aligning to TRBD1. This CDR3 spans 15 amino acids. CDR1 and CDR2 (germline): KGHSH, LQKENI. V was pared by 3 bases and J by 6 bases, with 6 bases of the junction left unmatched. The chain's CDR3 is CASSPNRQGADTQYF. In DNA form, the CDR3 reads TGTGCCAGCTCACCCAACCGACAGGGGGCCGATACGCAGTATTTT. The variable domain in full, completed from reference TRBV18 and TRBJ2-3, reads NAGVMQNPRHLVRRRGQEARLRCSPMKGHSHVYWYRQLPEEGLKFMVYLQKENIIDESGMPKERFSAEFPKEGPSILRIQQVVRGDSAAYFCASSPNRQGADTQYFGPGTRLTVL.

The V and J genes are TRBV9 and TRBJ1-2, with D perhaps matching TRBD1 (5 bases). The CDR3 has 13 residues. Germline CDR1 reads SGDLS; CDR2 reads YYNGEE. V was trimmed by 0 bases and J by 6 bases, leaving 9 bases between them. The CDR3 coding sequence is TGTGCCAGCAGCGTAGTTGCAGGGAATGGCTACACCTTC. Protein sequence: CASSVVAGNGYTF.

V is TRBV18 and J is TRBJ1-1; 7 bases line up with TRBD1. Trimming removed 2 bases from V and 1 base from J; junction bases left unmatched: 4. The CDR3 sequence is 15 residues long. Per the germline V gene, CDR1 is KGHSH and CDR2 is LQKENI. CDR3 amino acids: CASSPMTGKNTEAFF. CDR3 DNA: TGTGCCAGCTCACCAATGACAGGGAAGAACACTGAAGCTTTCTTT. The complete variable domain, with remaining parts taken from reference TRBV18 and TRBJ1-1, reads NAGVMQNPRHLVRRRGQEARLRCSPMKGHSHVYWYRQLPEEGLKFMVYLQKENIIDESGMPKERFSAEFPKEGPSILRIQQVVRGDSAAYFCASSPMTGKNTEAFFGQGTRLTVV.

The rearrangement links TRBV6-5 to TRBJ2-7; TRBD1 aligns across 9 bases. V gave up 6 bases and J gave up 8 bases; unmatched junction bases: 14. This CDR3 has 15 residues. Germline V gene lookup returns CDR1 MNHEY and CDR2 SVGAGI. CDR3 in DNA: TGTGCCAGCAGGTTGGGACAGGGATCCTGGTCCCAGCAGTACTTC. It is translated as CASRLGQGSWSQQYF.

The chain's CDR3 is CASRQRGSLTDTQYF. CDR3 DNA sequence: TGTGCCAGTAGACAGCGGGGGAGTCTCACAGATACGCAGTATTTT. The chain has TRBV19 and TRBJ2-3; 8 bases are shared with TRBD2. Germline V gives CDR1 LNHDA, CDR2 SQIVND (reference sequence). V lost 6 bases, J lost 2 bases, and 7 bases stayed unmatched. CDR3 length: 15 residues.

The chain is built from TRBV19 and TRBJ2-3, with TRBD2 matching 8 bases. J gave up 4 bases and V 5 bases, and 5 bases lay outside the gene matches. The CDR3 has 14 residues. CDR1 is LNHDA, CDR2 SQIVND, per germline (reference sequence). CDR3 DNA sequence: TGTGCCAGTAGTGAAGCGGGAGTCGCAGATACGCAGTATTTT. It encodes CASSEAGVADTQYF.

This rearrangement joins TRBV5-4 to TRBJ2-5; 10 bases match TRBD2. Trimming took 3 bases from V and 5 from J; bases not matched to a gene: 10. The CDR3 is made up of 16 amino acids. CDR1 and CDR2 (germline): SGHNT, YYREEE (reference sequence). The CDR3 spells CASSWESGGARETQYF. Here the CDR3 DNA reads TGTGCCAGCAGCTGGGAAAGCGGGGGGGCCAGGGAGACCCAGTACTTC.

The chain is built from TRBV11-2 and TRBJ1-2, with 7 bases identical to TRBD1. In germline, CDR1 is SGHAT, CDR2 FQNNGV. The junction had 2 bases not matched to a gene; V was cut back by 5 bases and J by 2 bases. This CDR3 contains 13 residues. The chain's CDR3 is CASSPGQNYGYTF. In DNA form, the CDR3 reads TGTGCCAGCAGCCCGGGACAGAACTATGGCTACACCTTC.

This clone was seen more than once but under ten times. The chain links TRBV2 to TRBJ1-4; the D is unclear. The CDR3 extends over 13 amino acids. The V and J ends lost 7 bases and 5 bases respectively, with 11 bases between them. CDR1 SNHLY and CDR2 FYNNEI come from the germline V gene. DNA for the CDR3: TGTGCCAGCACCTACGGGATCAATGAAAAACTGTTTTTT. Its protein product is CASTYGINEKLFF.

The V and J genes are TRBV6-4 and TRBJ1-5, with D unclear. The V gene's germline CDR1 is MRHNA and CDR2 SNTAGT. This CDR3 is 12 amino acids long. V lost 7 bases to trimming and J lost 7 bases, with 11 bases between them. The CDR3 region is CASIPPGQPQHF. CDR3 coding DNA: TGTGCCAGCATTCCCCCGGGGCAGCCCCAGCATTTT.

This chain links TRBV5-4 with TRBJ2-5; TRBD2 is a possible D gene (5 bases). Trimming cost V 5 bases and J 5 bases, with 7 bases left between them. This CDR3 contains 11 residues. The germline V gene encodes CDR1 SGHNT and CDR2 YYREEE (reference sequence). CDR3 bases: TGTGCCAGCAGTGTAGCGGAGACCCAGTACTTC. As protein: CASSVAETQYF.